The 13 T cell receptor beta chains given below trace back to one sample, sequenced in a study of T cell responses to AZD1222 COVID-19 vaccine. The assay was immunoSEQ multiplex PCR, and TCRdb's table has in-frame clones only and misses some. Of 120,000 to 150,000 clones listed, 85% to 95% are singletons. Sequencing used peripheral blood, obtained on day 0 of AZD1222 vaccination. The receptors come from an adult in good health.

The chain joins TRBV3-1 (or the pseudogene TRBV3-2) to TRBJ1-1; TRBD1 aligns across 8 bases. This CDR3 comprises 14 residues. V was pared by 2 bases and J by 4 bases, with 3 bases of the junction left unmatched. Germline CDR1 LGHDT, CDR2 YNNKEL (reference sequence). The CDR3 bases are TGTGCCAGCAGCCAACGACAGGGGTTCACTGAAGCTTTCTTT. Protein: CASSQRQGFTEAFF.

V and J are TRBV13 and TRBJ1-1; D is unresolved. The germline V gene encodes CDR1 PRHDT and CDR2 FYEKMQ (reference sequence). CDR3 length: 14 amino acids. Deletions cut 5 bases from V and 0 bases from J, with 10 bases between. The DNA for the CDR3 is TGTGCCAGCAGCCCCCTCCCCATGAACACTGAAGCTTTCTTT. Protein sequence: CASSPLPMNTEAFF. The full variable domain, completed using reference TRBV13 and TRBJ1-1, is AAGVIQSPRHLIKEKRETATLKCYPIPRHDTVYWYQQGPGQDPQFLISFYEKMQSDKGSIPDRFSAQQFSDYHSELNMSSLELGDSALYFCASSPLPMNTEAFFGQGTRLTVV.

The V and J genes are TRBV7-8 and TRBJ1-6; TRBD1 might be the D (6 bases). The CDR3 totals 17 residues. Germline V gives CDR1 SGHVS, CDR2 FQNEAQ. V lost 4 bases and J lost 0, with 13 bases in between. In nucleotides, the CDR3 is TGTGCCAGCAGCTCCGGGGGGGCGAGCTCCTATAATTCACCCCTCCACTTT. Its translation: CASSSGGASSYNSPLHF.

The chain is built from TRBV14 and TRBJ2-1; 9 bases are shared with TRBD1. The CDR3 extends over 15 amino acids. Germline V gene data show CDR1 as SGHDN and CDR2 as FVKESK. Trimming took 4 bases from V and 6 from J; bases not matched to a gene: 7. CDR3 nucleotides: TGTGCCAGCAGCCGTCACAGGGGGCGGGTCAATGAGCAGTTCTTC. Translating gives CASSRHRGRVNEQFF.

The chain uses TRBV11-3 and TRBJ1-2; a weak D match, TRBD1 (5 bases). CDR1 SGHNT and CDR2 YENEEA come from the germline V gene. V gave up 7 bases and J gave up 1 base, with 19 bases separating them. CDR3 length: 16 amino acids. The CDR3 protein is CASTYTPGAFNYGYTF. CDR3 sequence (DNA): TGTGCCAGCACTTACACACCCGGGGCTTTTAACTATGGCTACACCTTC.

The CDR3 here is CASSLKDSPNTEAFF. In DNA, the CDR3 is TGTGCCAGCAGTTTAAAGGACTCTCCGAACACTGAAGCTTTCTTT. This chain uses TRBV2 with TRBJ1-1; D unresolved. The CDR3 totals 15 residues. The germline CDR1 and CDR2 sequences are SNHLY and FYNNEI. With 5 bases removed from V and 1 base from J, the gap between germline ends came to 14 bases.

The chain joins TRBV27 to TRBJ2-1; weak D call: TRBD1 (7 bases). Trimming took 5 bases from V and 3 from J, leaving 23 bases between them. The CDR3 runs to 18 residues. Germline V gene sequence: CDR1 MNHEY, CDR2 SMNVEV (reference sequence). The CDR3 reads CASSLRVSGGQGYNEQFF. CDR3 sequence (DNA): TGTGCCAGCAGTCTAAGGGTCTCAGGGGGGCAAGGCTACAATGAGCAGTTCTTC.

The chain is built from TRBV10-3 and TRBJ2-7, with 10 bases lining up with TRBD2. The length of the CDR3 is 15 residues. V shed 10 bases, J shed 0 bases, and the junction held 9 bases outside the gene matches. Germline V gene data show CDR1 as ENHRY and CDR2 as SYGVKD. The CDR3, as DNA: TGTGCCACGGGGGATAGCGGGGGGCCCTCCTACGAGCAGTACTTC. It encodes CATGDSGGPSYEQYF.

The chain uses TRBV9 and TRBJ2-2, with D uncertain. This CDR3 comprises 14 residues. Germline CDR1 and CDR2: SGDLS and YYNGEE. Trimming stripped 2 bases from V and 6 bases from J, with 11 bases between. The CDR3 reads CASSVEGWAGELFF. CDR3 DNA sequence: TGTGCCAGCAGCGTGGAAGGGTGGGCCGGGGAGCTGTTTTTT.

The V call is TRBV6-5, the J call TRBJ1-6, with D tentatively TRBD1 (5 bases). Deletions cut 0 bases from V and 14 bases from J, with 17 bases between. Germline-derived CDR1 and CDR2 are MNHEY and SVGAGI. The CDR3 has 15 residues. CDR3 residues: CASSYSSRAALSLHF. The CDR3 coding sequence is TGTGCCAGCAGTTACTCCTCCAGGGCCGCTTTATCCCTCCACTTT.

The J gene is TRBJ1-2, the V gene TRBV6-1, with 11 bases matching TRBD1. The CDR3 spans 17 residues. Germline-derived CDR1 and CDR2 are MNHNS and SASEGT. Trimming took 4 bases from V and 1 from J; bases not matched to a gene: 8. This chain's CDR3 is CASSALGTGGYNYGYTF. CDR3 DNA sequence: TGTGCCAGCAGTGCCTTGGGGACAGGGGGGTATAACTATGGCTACACCTTC.

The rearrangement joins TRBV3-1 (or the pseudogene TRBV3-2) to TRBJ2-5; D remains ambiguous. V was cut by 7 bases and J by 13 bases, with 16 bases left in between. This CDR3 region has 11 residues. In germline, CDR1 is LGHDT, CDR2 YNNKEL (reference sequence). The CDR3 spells CASTASSAPYF. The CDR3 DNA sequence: TGTGCCAGCACCGCTTCGTCGGCCCCGTACTTC.

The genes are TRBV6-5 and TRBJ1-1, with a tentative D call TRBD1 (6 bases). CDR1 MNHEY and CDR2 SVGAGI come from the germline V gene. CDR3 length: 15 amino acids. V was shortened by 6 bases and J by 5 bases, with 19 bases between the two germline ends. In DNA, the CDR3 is TGTGCCAGCAGGTTATCTACAGGGATTGGGACTGAAGCTTTCTTT. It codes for CASRLSTGIGTEAFF.